What follows are 16 T cell receptor beta chains derived from one specimen sequenced in a study of CD8+CD57+ T cells in acquired aplastic anemia. The use of genomic DNA as template underpinned the TCR beta VDJ and CDR3 profiling. Using its own MiXCR run on the reads, TCRdb lists one record per CDR3 protein. The profile shows 180,000 or so distinct CDR3 sequences, less than 55% of them singletons. The sample taken for sequencing was sorted CD4+, CD8+, or CD8+CD57+ T cells (not recorded which) from PBMCs. The receptors stem from a human donor in good health.

There are a few counts of this clonotype. A much larger clone lies a single base off, so this may be a read error. The genes are TRBV10-2 and TRBJ2-7, with a weak D call TRBD1 (6 bases). V was clipped by 9 bases and J by 6 bases, with 15 bases between them. The CDR3 is 12 residues long. Germline values: CDR1 WSHSY, CDR2 SAAADI. CDR3 in amino acids: CASRDNPCEQYF. The CDR3, as DNA: TGCGCCAGTCGGGACAACCCCTGCGAGCAGTACTTC.

There are a few counts of this clonotype. This may be a read error: a much more frequent sequence differs by one nucleotide. The J gene is TRBJ2-7, the V gene TRBV2, with TRBD2 as a possible D gene (7 bases). The CDR3 has 15 amino acids. Germline CDR1 is SNHLY and CDR2 is FYNNEI. The germline V and J ends were trimmed by 7 bases and 3 bases, with 19 bases remaining between them. The CDR3 DNA reads as TGTGCCAGCACGAAGGGGGGGCCCTCCTTCTACGAGCAGTACTTC. It codes for CASTKGGPSFYEQYF.

The chain employs TRBV7-8 and TRBJ2-1, with D possibly TRBD1 on 6 matching bases. This CDR3 is built from 13 residues. Trimming removed 5 bases at V and 10 bases at J, with 15 bases between. Germline V gives CDR1 SGHVS, CDR2 FQNEAQ. CDR3 nucleotides: TGTGCCAGCAGCCTCGACCAGGGGAACGAGCAGTTCTTC. Its protein is CASSLDQGNEQFF.

This clonotype was seen a single time. J is TRBJ2-1 and V is TRBV3-1, with D tentatively TRBD2 (6 bases). The CDR3 consists of 16 residues. V was cut by 3 bases and J by 1 base, with 13 bases left in between. The germline V gene encodes CDR1 LGHDT and CDR2 YNNKEL (reference sequence). In nucleotides, the CDR3 is TGTGCCAGCAGCCAGGTGGGGGGAGTTTCCTACAATGAGCAGTTCTTC. It is translated as CASSQVGGVSYNEQFF.

The chain links TRBV7-3 to TRBJ1-4, with 8 bases matching TRBD1. The CDR3 consists of 14 residues. The junction had 5 bases not matched to a gene; V was cut back by 5 bases and J by 6 bases. Germline V CDR1 and CDR2: SGHTA, FQGTGA. CDR3 sequence reads: CASSQTGGDEKLFF. CDR3 in DNA: TGTGCCAGCAGCCAAACAGGGGGTGATGAAAAACTGTTTTTT.

This clonotype was recorded only once. Mismatch with germline at one junction end may stem from a read error. CDR3 nucleotide sequence: TGTGCCACCAGTGATCTGCTAGCGGGGACAGAGACGCAGTATTTT. This encodes CATSDLLAGTETQYF. The chain is built from TRBV24-1 and TRBJ2-3, with 9 bases that match TRBD2. Germline assignment: CDR1 KGHDR and CDR2 SFDVKD. The CDR3 length is 15 residues.

The chain recombines TRBV20-1 with TRBJ1-2; no firm D call. Germline-derived CDR1 and CDR2 are DFQATT and SNEGSKA (reference sequence). V lost 0 bases to trimming and J lost 0 bases, with 11 bases between them. The CDR3 is 15 residues long. Here the CDR3 reads CSARDPKTPNYGYTF. In DNA, the CDR3 is TGCAGTGCTAGAGATCCGAAGACCCCTAACTATGGCTACACCTTC.

This clonotype was seen many times. Because the CDR3 is missing its conserved closing phenylalanine or tryptophan, this is likely a read error. It is unclear where the CDR3 begins or ends on the DNA, so no DNA is shown, and the CDR3 is as TCRdb lists it. The chain uses TRBV12-3 or TRBV12-4 and TRBJ2-1; the table's D call, TRBD2, has no DNA check behind it. The CDR3 length is 12 residues, termini included. The CDR3 spells CASSFTSGSIAV.

This clonotype was observed many times. The genes are TRBV28 and TRBJ1-6, with D possibly TRBD1 on 6 matching bases. Between the trimmed V and J ends, which lost 2 bases and 12 bases, there was a span of 14 bases. This CDR3 has 14 residues. Germline V gives CDR1 MDHEN, CDR2 SYDVKM. The CDR3 coding sequence is TGTGCCAGCAGTTTACGTCGGACAGCCTTACCCCTCCACTTT. It translates to CASSLRRTALPLHF.

Points on this clonotype: A read error may produce the germline difference seen at one junction end. The V call is TRBV19, the J call TRBJ2-7; 8 positions agree with TRBD2. The germline CDR1 and CDR2 sequences are LNHDA and SQIVND (reference sequence). This CDR3 has 14 residues. The CDR3: CASGSGGTRTERYF. CDR3 sequence (DNA): TGTGCCAGTGGTTCAGGCGGGACTAGAACCGAGCGGTACTTC.

This clonotype was seen only a few times. The chain uses TRBV11-1 and TRBJ2-1, with D unclear. V was clipped by 5 bases and J by 6 bases, with 17 bases between them. The CDR3 spans 15 residues. Germline V CDR1 and CDR2: SGHAT, FQDESV (reference sequence). DNA for the CDR3: TGTGCCAGCAGCCCCCCTAGGGTGGCTCCCAATGAGCAGTTCTTC. It is translated as CASSPPRVAPNEQFF.

This clonotype was seen only a few times. The CDR3 protein is CASSLNWGYTF. CDR3 bases: TGTGCCAGCAGCCTAAATTGGGGCTACACCTTC. The rearrangement uses TRBV28 and TRBJ1-2; D gene ambiguous. The V end was cut by 6 bases, the J end by 8 bases, with 10 bases between. Germline-derived CDR1 and CDR2 are MDHEN and SYDVKM. CDR3 size: 11 residues.

In its sample, this clonotype was seen many times. The rearrangement links TRBV5-1 to TRBJ2-2; TRBD2 aligns across 15 bases. In germline, CDR1 is SGHRS, CDR2 YFSETQ. The CDR3 has 16 amino acids. The trim removed 4 bases at V and 5 bases at J, leaving 3 bases unmatched. The CDR3 bases are TGCGCCAGCAGCGTCGGACTAGCGGGAGGGACCGGGGAGCTGTTTTTT. It encodes CASSVGLAGGTGELFF.

The sample holds many counts of this clonotype. The chain combines TRBV6-1 with TRBJ2-3; 7 bases match TRBD1. The CDR3 covers 14 residues. Germline V lookup: CDR1 MNHNS, CDR2 SASEGT. The ends lost 6 bases at V and 0 bases at J; junction bases unmatched: 3. The CDR3 coding sequence is TGTGCCAGCAGGAGACAGGGTAGCACAGATACGCAGTATTTT. Protein sequence: CASRRQGSTDTQYF.

CDR3 protein: CASSESGGAYNEQFF. As DNA, the CDR3 is TGTGCCAGCAGTGAGTCGGGGGGGGCTTACAATGAGCAGTTCTTC. The chain is built from TRBV2 and TRBJ2-1; TRBD2 matches 8 bases. This CDR3 is built from 15 residues. The junction had 5 bases not matched to a gene; V was cut back by 3 bases and J by 4 bases. Germline V gene lookup returns CDR1 SNHLY and CDR2 FYNNEI.

The chain recombines TRBV24-1 with TRBJ2-5; perhaps TRBD2 as D (5 bases). This CDR3 contains 11 residues. Per the germline V gene, CDR1 is KGHDR and CDR2 is SFDVKD. Deletions cut 3 bases from V and 7 bases from J, with 5 bases between. CDR3 region: CATSDRGTQYF. CDR3 nucleotide sequence: TGTGCCACCAGTGATCGGGGGACCCAGTACTTC.